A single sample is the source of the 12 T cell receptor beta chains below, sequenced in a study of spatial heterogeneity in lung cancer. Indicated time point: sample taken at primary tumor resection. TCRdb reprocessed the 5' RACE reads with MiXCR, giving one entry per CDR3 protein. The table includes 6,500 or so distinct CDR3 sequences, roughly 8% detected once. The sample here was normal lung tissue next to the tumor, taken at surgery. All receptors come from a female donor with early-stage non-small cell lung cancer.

CDR3 residues: CAGRDQGTDTQYF. For the CDR3, the DNA is TGTGCCGGCCGGGACCAAGGAACAGATACGCAGTATTTT. V is TRBV2 and J is TRBJ2-3; D possibly uses TRBD1 or TRBD2 (5 bases each). Deletions cut 11 bases from V and 3 bases from J, with 15 bases between. This CDR3 is built from 13 residues. The V gene's germline CDR1 is SNHLY and CDR2 FYNNEI.

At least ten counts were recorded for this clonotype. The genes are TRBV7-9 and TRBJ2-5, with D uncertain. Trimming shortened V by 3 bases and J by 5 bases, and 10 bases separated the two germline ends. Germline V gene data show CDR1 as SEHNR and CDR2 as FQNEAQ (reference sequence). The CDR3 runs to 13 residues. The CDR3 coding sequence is TGTGCCAGCAGCTTGGCTGATTCCGAGACCCAGTACTTC. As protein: CASSLADSETQYF.

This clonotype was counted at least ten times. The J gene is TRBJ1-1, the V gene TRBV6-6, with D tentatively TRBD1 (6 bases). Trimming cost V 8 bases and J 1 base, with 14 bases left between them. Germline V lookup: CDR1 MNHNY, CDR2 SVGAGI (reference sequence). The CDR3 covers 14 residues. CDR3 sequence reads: CASPSGGQNTEAFF. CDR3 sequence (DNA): TGTGCCAGCCCTTCGGGGGGGCAGAACACTGAAGCTTTCTTT.

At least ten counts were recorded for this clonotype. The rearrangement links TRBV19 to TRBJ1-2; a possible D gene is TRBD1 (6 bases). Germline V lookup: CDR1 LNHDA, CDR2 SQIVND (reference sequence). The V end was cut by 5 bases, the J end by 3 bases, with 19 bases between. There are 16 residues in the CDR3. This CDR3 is CASSATGQGNHYGYTF. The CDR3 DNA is TGTGCCAGTAGTGCGACAGGCCAGGGGAACCACTATGGCTACACCTTC.

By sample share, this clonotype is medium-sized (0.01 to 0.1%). The DNA for the CDR3 is TGTGCCAGCATCGAGGAGGGGTGGAACACTGAAGCTTTCTTT. Its translation: CASIEEGWNTEAFF. The chain recombines TRBV28 with TRBJ1-1; TRBD1 is a possible D gene (5 bases). V lost 7 bases to trimming and J lost 1 base, with 13 bases between them. The germline gives CDR1 MDHEN, CDR2 SYDVKM. The CDR3 contains 14 residues.

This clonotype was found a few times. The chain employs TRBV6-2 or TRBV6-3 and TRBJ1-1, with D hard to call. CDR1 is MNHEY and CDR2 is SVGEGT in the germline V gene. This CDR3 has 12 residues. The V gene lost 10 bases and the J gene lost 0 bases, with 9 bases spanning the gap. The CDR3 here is CATLGVNTEAFF. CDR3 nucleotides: TGTGCCACCCTGGGCGTGAACACTGAAGCTTTCTTT.

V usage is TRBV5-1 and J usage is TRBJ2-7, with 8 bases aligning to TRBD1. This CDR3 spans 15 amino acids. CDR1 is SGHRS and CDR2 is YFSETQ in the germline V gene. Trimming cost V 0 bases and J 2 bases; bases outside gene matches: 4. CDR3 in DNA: TGCGCCAGCAGCTTGGGGACAGGGCAGCCCTACGAGCAGTACTTC. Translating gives CASSLGTGQPYEQYF.

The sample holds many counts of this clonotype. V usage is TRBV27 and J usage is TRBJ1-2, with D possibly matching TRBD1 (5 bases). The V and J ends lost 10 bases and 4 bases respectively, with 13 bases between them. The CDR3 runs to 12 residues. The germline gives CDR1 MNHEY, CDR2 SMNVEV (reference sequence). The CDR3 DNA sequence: TGTGCCACTTGGAGGGGAGGCTATGGCTACACCTTC. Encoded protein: CATWRGGYGYTF.

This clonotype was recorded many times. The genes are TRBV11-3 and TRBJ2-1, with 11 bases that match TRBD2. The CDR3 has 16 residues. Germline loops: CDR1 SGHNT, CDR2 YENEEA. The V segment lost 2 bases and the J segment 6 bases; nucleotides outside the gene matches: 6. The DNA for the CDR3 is TGTGCCAGCAGCTTAAAGACTAGCGGGGATTTCAATGAGCAGTTCTTC. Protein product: CASSLKTSGDFNEQFF.

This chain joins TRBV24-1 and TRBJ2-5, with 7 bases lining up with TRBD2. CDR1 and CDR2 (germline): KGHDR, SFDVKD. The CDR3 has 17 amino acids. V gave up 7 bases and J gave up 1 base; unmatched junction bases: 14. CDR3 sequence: CATSSPASGALQETQYF. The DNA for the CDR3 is TGTGCCACCAGCTCCCCGGCTAGCGGAGCACTCCAAGAGACCCAGTACTTC.

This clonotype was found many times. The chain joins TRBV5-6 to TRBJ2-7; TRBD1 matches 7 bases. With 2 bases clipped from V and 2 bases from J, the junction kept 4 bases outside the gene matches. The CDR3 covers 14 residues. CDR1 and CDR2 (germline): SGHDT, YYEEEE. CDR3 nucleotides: TGTGCCAGCAGCTTACAGGGGTTTACCTACGAGCAGTACTTC. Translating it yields CASSLQGFTYEQYF.

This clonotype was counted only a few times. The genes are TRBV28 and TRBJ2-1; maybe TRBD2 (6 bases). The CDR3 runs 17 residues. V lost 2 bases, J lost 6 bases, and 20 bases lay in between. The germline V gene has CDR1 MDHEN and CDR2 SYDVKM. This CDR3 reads CASSLNNPGAIANEQFF. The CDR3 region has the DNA TGTGCCAGCAGTTTAAACAATCCGGGAGCGATAGCCAATGAGCAGTTCTTC. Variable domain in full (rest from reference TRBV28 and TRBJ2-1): DVKVTQSSRYLVKRTGEKVFLECVQDMDHENMFWYRQDPGLGLRLIYFSYDVKMKEKGDIPEGYSVSREKKERFSLILESASTNQTSMYLCASSLNNPGAIANEQFFGPGTRLTVL.